The sequence of this T cell receptor beta chain was determined in a study of T cells in Graves' hyperthyroidism and ophthalmopathy. CDR3 size: 18 residues. Germline V lookup: CDR1 DFQATT, CDR2 SNEGSKA (reference sequence). V gave up 5 bases and J gave up 1 base, with 26 bases separating them. Individuals with ophthalmopathy presented a Clinical Activity Score of at least 3, a NOSPECS grade of at least 4 and a duration under 3 months. The sample holds a few counts of this clonotype. TCR beta CDR3 regions were amplified from RNA transcripts. Primed by the HTBI set, a first-round RT-PCR was run on the TCR CDR3. TCRdb processed the multiplex PCR reads anew with MiXCR; each CDR3 protein has one entry. The sample has 600,000 to 700,000 distinct CDR3 sequences; about 14% are singletons.

The sample taken for sequencing was blood. This receptor was obtained from a woman aged 35 to 49 with Graves' ophthalmopathy. The gene calls are TRBV20-1 and TRBJ1-2; no clear D gene. In DNA, the CDR3 is TGCAGTGCTGAAGACCGAAAACTCGGGAGCCAACATAACTATGGCTACACCTTC. Its translation: CSAEDRKLGSQHNYGYTF.